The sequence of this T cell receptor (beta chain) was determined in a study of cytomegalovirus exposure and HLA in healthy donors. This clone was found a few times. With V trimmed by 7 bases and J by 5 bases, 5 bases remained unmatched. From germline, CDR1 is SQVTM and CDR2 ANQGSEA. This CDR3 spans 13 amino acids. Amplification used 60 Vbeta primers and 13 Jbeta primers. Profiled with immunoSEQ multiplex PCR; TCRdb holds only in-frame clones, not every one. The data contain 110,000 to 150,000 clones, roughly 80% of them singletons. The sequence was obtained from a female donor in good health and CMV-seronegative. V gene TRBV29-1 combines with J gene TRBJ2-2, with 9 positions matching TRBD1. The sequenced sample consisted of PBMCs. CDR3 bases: TGCAGCGGGACAGGGGAAGGAACCGGGGAGCTGTTTTTT. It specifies CSGTGEGTGELFF.